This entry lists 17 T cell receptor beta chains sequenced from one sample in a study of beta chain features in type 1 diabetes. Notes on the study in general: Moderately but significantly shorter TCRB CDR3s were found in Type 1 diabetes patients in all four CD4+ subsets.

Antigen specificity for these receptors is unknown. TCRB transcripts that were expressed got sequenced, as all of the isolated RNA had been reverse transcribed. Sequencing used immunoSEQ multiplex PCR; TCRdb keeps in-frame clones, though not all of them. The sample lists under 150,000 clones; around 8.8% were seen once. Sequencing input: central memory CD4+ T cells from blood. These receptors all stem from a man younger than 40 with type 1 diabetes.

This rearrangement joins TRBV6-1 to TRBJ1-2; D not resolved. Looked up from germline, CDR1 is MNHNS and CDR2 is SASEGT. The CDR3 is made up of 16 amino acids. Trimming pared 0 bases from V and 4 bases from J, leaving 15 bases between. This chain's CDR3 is CASSEALAGGSYGYTF. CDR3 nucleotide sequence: TGTGCCAGCAGTGAAGCGCTTGCCGGAGGCTCCTATGGCTACACCTTC.

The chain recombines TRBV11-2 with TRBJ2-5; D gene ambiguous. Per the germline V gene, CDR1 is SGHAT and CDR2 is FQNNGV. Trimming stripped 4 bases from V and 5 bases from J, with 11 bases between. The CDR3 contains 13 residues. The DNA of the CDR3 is TGTGCCAGCAGCTCGCTGACTCGGGAGACCCAGTACTTC. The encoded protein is CASSSLTRETQYF.

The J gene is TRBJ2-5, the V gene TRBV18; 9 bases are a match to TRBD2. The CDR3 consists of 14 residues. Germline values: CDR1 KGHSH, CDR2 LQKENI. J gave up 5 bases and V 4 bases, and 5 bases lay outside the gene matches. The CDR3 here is CASSLASGDETQYF. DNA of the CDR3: TGTGCCAGCTCACTTGCTAGCGGGGACGAGACCCAGTACTTC.

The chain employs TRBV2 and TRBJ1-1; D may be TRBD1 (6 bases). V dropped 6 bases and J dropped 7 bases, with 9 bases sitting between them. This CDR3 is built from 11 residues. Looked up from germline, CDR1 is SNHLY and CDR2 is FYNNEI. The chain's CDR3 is CASSRDNEAFF. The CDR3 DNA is TGTGCCAGCAGCCGGGACAATGAAGCTTTCTTT.

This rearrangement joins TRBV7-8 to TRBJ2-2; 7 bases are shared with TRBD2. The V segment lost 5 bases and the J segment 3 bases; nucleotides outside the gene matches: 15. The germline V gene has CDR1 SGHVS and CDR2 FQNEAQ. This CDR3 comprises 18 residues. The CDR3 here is CASSPLVILASDTGELFF. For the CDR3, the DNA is TGTGCCAGCAGCCCTCTAGTGATACTAGCGTCGGACACCGGGGAGCTGTTTTTT.

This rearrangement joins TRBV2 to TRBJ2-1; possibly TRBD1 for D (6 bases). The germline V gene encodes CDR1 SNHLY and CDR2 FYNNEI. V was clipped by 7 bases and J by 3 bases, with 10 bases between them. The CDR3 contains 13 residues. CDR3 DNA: TGTGCCAGCATGGACAGCGGCTACAATGAGCAGTTCTTC. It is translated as CASMDSGYNEQFF.

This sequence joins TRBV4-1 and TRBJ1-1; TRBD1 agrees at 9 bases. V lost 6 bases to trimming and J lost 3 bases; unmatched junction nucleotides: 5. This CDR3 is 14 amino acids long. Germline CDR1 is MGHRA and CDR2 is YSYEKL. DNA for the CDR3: TGCGCCAGCAGAACAGGGGGCGCGTACACTGAAGCTTTCTTT. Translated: CASRTGGAYTEAFF.

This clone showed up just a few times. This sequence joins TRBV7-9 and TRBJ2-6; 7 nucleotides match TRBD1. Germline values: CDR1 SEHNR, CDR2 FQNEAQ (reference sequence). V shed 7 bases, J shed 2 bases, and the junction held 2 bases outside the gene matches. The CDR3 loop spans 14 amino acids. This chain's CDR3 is CASNRGTGANVLTF. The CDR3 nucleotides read TGTGCCAGCAACAGGGGCACTGGGGCCAACGTCCTGACTTTC.

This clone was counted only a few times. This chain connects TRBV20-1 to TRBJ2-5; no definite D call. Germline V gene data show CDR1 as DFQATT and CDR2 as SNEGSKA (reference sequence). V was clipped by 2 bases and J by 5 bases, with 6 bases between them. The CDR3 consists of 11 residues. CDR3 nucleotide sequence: TGCAGTGCTAGAATACGGGAGACCCAGTACTTC. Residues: CSARIRETQYF.

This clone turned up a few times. The CDR3 sequence: CASSFRGQDGYTF. In DNA form, the CDR3 reads TGTGCCAGCAGCTTCAGGGGGCAGGACGGCTACACCTTC. The chain employs TRBV7-9 and TRBJ1-2, with 8 bases aligning to TRBD1. The CDR3 is 13 amino acids. The junction had 5 bases not matched to a gene; V was cut back by 3 bases and J by 8 bases. Germline-derived CDR1 and CDR2 are SEHNR and FQNEAQ (reference sequence).

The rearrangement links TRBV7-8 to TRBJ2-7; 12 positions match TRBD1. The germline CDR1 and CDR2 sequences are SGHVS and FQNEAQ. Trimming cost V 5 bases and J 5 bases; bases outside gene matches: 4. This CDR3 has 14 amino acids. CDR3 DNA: TGTGCCAGCAGCGCCCGGGACAGGGGGCACGAGCAGTACTTC. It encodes CASSARDRGHEQYF. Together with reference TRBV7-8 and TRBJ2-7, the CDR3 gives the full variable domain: GAGVSQSPRYKVAKRGQDVALRCDPISGHVSLFWYQQALGQGPEFLTYFQNEAQLDKSGLPSDRFFAERPEGSVSTLKIQRTQQEDSAVYLCASSARDRGHEQYFGPGTRLTVT.

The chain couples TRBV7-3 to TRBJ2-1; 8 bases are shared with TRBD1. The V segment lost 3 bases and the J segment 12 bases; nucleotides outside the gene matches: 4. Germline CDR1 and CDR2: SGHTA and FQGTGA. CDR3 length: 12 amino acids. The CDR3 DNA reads TGTGCCAGCAGCTTTGCAGGGACAGGGCAGTTCTTC. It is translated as CASSFAGTGQFF.

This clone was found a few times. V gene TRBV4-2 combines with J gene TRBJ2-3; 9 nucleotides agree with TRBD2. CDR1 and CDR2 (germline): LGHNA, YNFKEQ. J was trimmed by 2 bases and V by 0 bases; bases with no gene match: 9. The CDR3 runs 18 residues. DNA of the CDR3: TGTGCCAGCAGCCAAGATCAGGGTCTAGCGGGGCCCACAGATACGCAGTATTTT. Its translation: CASSQDQGLAGPTDTQYF.

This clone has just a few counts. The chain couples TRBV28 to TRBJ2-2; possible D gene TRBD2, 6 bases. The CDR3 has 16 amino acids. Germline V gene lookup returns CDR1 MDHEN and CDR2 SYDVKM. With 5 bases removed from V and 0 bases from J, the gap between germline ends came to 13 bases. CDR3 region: CASSPDRLANTGELFF. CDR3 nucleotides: TGTGCCAGCAGTCCCGACAGACTAGCGAACACCGGGGAGCTGTTTTTT.

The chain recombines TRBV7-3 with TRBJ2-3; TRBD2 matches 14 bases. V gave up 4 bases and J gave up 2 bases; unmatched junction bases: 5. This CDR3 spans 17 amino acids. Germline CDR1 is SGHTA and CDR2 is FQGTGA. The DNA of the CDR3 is TGTGCCAGCAGCTCAGGACTAGCGGGGGGTTTCACAGATACGCAGTATTTT. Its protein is CASSSGLAGGFTDTQYF.

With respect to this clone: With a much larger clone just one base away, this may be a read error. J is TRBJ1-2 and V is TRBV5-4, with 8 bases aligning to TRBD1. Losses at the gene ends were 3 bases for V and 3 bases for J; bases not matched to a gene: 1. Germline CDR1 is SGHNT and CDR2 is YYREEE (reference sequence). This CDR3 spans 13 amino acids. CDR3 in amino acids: CASSSGQDYGYTF. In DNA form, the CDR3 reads TGTGCCAGCAGCTCGGGACAGGACTATGGCTACACCTTC.

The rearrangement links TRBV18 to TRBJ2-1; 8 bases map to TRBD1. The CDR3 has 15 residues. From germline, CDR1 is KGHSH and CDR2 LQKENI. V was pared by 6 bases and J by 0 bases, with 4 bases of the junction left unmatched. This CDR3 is CASSPDRASYNEQFF. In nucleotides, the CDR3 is TGTGCCAGCTCGCCGGACAGGGCCTCCTACAATGAGCAGTTCTTC.